Shown below are 9 T cell receptor beta chains from a single sample sequenced in a study of vaccination and CD4 T cells after COVID-19. Specified treatment: roughly nine-day PBMC culture with coronavirus spike peptide pools or control peptides (ViraFEST assay). At the Johns Hopkins FTIC core, DNA taken from cultured CD4+ T cells was sequenced by way of the Oncomine TCR Beta short-read assay. TCRdb called the PCR reads again in MiXCR, with one record for every CDR3 protein. Here the sample spans fewer than 20,000 distinct CDR3 sequences, roughly half being singletons. Their cognate antigens are unknown. Material: CD4+ T cells from blood, cultured in vitro. The receptors here all came from a human donor who had recovered from COVID-19.

The chain recombines TRBV20-1 with TRBJ1-1; 8 nucleotides match TRBD1. This CDR3 has 19 residues. Per the germline V gene, CDR1 is DFQATT and CDR2 is SNEGSKA (reference sequence). The V and J ends lost 4 bases and 0 bases, in that order; junction bases with no gene match: 19. The CDR3 loop is CSAISASARTGRLNTEAFF. CDR3 DNA sequence: TGCAGTGCTATATCCGCCTCGGCCCGGACAGGGAGGCTGAACACTGAAGCTTTCTTT.

This clonotype occurred once. The J gene is TRBJ2-1, the V gene TRBV2, with D unclear. The CDR3 runs 13 residues. Germline V gives CDR1 SNHLY, CDR2 FYNNEI. Trimming took off 8 bases at V and 1 base at J, with 9 bases between the two ends. DNA of the CDR3: TGTGCCAGCCGCCCGGGTTCCTACAATGAGCAGTTCTTC. Protein product: CASRPGSYNEQFF.

The chain uses TRBV19 and TRBJ2-5; TRBD1 is a possible D gene (5 bases). The CDR3 consists of 15 residues. Trimming stripped 1 base from V and 5 bases from J, with 14 bases between. CDR1 and CDR2 from the germline V gene are LNHDA and SQIVND (reference sequence). The CDR3 protein is CASSIVKGAGETQYF. For the CDR3, the DNA is TGTGCCAGTAGTATAGTGAAAGGGGCTGGGGAGACCCAGTACTTC.

The chain uses TRBV5-8 and TRBJ2-7; D uncertain. V dropped 0 bases and J dropped 6 bases, with 10 bases sitting between them. CDR3 size: 13 residues. Germline V gene sequence: CDR1 SGHTS, CDR2 YDEGEE. The CDR3 sequence is CASSLVGSREQYF. CDR3 nucleotides: TGTGCCAGCAGCTTGGTGGGGTCCCGCGAGCAGTACTTC.

This chain uses TRBV20-1 with TRBJ2-1; 10 nucleotides align to TRBD1. V shed 2 bases and J 3 bases; nucleotides not matched to a gene: 16. The CDR3 spans 19 residues. The germline V gene has CDR1 DFQATT and CDR2 SNEGSKA (reference sequence). Written as DNA, the CDR3 is TGCAGTGCTAGACCCGGACAGGGGGTCCCTTCGGTGATCTACAATGAGCAGTTCTTC. This translates into CSARPGQGVPSVIYNEQFF.

The sample holds a few counts of this clonotype. The chain is built from TRBV6-1 and TRBJ2-4; D not certain. Trimming took 6 bases from V and 8 from J, leaving 17 bases between them. The length of the CDR3 is 14 residues. Germline CDR1 reads MNHNS; CDR2 reads SASEGT. CDR3 residues: CASSGEFTLDIQYF. For the CDR3, the DNA is TGTGCCAGCAGCGGTGAGTTTACCTTGGACATTCAGTACTTC.

The rearrangement uses TRBV6-1 and TRBJ2-7; no clear D gene. Per the germline V gene, CDR1 is MNHNS and CDR2 is SASEGT. The V and J ends lost 2 bases and 4 bases respectively, with 18 bases between them. The CDR3 has 16 amino acids. The CDR3 DNA is TGTGCCAGCAGTGAACACCGCCTAACCGGCTTATACGAGCAGTACTTC. Translated, it gives CASSEHRLTGLYEQYF.

V is TRBV7-3 and J is TRBJ2-5, with TRBD2 matching 8 bases. Losses at the gene ends were 5 bases for V and 5 bases for J; bases not matched to a gene: 4. The CDR3 is 13 amino acids. Germline values: CDR1 SGHTA, CDR2 FQGTGA. The CDR3: CASSRTSLETQYF. The CDR3, as DNA: TGTGCCAGCAGCCGGACTAGCCTGGAGACCCAGTACTTC.

This chain uses TRBV20-1 with TRBJ1-2; D is uncertain. Germline V CDR1 and CDR2: DFQATT, SNEGSKA (reference sequence). Trimming left V 0 bases short and J 1 base short, with 6 bases between. The length of the CDR3 is 13 residues. As DNA, the CDR3 is TGCAGTGCTAGAGAGCACAGTAACTATGGCTACACCTTC. This encodes CSAREHSNYGYTF.